The entry that follows covers one T cell receptor (beta chain) sequence. The data belong to a study of shared clonotypes between healthy human individuals. The CDR3 loop spans 14 amino acids. Germline V gene lookup returns CDR1 SGHAT and CDR2 FQNNGV. Trimming took 5 bases from V and 6 from J, leaving 14 bases between them. This table comes from immunoSEQ multiplex PCR, and its TCRdb copy is limited to in-frame clones, with some not included. The sample has about 560,000 clones, around 80% seen once. The rearrangement joins TRBV11-2 to TRBJ2-1; possible D gene TRBD1, 5 bases. The sequencing input was PBMCs. The TCR sequence derives from a woman aged 40-49 years in good health. Some clones in this sample may be carry-over from other donors' samples. This CDR3 reads CASSPFQGFNEQFF. The CDR3 DNA reads TGTGCCAGCAGCCCGTTTCAGGGTTTCAATGAGCAGTTCTTC.